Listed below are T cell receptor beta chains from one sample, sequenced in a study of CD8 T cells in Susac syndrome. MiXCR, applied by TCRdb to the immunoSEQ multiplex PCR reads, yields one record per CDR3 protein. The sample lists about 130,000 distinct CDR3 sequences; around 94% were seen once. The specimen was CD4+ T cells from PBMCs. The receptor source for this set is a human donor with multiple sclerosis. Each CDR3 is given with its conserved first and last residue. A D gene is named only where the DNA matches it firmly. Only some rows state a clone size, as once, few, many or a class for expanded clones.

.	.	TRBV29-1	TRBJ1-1	CSVIMDPGVNTEAFF	TGCAGCGTAATAATGGACCCAGGGGTGAACACTGAAGCTTTCTTT
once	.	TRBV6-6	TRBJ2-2	CGGALRGSGELFF	TGTGGGGGAGCTTTGAGGGGGTCTGGGGAGCTGTTTTTT
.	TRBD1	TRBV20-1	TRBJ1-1	CSARPDSQGDGAFF	TGCAGTGCTAGACCCGATTCCCAGGGGGATGGAGCTTTCTTT
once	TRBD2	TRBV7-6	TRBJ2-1	CASSSLWEGRNEQFF	TGTGCCAGCAGCTCTCTGTGGGAGGGCCGGAATGAGCAGTTCTTC
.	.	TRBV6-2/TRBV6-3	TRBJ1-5	CASRGPPNQPQHF	TGTGCCAGCAGAGGACCGCCCAATCAGCCCCAGCATTTT
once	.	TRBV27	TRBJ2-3	CASSLYRGGDTQYF	TGTGCCAGCAGTTTATACAGGGGGGGAGATACGCAGTATTTT
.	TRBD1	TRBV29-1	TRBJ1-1	CSARGGRGTDTEAFF	TGCAGCGCCCGGGGGGGCAGGGGGACGGACACTGAAGCTTTCTTT
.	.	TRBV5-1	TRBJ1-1	CASSLMTDMNTEAFF	TGCGCCAGCAGCTTGATGACAGATATGAACACTGAAGCTTTCTTT
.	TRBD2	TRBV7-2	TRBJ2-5	CASSVSGGAETQYF	TGTGCCAGCAGCGTTAGCGGGGGAGCAGAGACCCAGTACTTC
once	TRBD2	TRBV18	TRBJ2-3	CASSPRAGVSTDTQYF	TGTGCCAGCTCACCAAGAGCGGGGGTTTCCACAGATACGCAGTATTTT
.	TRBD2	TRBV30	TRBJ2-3	CAWSAGRGTIRYTQYF	TGTGCCTGGAGTGCGGGACGCGGGACTATTAGATATACGCAGTATTTT
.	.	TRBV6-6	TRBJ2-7	CASSYATDQYF	TGTGCCAGCAGTTACGCCACAGACCAGTACTTC
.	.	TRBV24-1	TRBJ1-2	CATSDQEGWDYGYTF	TGTGCCACCAGTGATCAGGAGGGATGGGACTATGGCTACACCTTC
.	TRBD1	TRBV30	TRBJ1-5	CASRDRGRGGNQPQHF	TGTGCCAGCCGGGACAGGGGGCGAGGCGGCAATCAGCCCCAGCATTTT
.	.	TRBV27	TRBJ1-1	CASSSLGTANTEAFF	TGTGCCAGCAGTTCGCTGGGGACGGCAAACACTGAAGCTTTCTTT
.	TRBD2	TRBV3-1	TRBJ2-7	CASSLLSGRAGEQYF	TGTGCCAGCAGCCTTCTTAGCGGGAGGGCCGGCGAGCAGTACTTC
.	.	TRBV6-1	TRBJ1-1	CASSPLDTLLNTEAFF	TGTGCCAGCAGCCCATTGGACACTCTCCTGAACACTGAAGCTTTCTTT
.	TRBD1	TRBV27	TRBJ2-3	CASSPLTGWDTQYF	TGTGCCAGCAGTCCTTTGACAGGGTGGGATACGCAGTATTTT
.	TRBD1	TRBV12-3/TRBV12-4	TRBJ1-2	CASSRTGGPYGYTF	TGTGCCAGCAGTCGGACAGGGGGTCCCTATGGCTACACCTTC
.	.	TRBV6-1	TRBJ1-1	CASSERSTNTEAFF	TGTGCCAGCAGTGAGAGGAGTACGAACACTGAAGCTTTCTTT
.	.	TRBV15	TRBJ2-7	CATSRDRGYEQYF	TGTGCCACCAGCAGAGATCGGGGTTACGAGCAGTACTTC
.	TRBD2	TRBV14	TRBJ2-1	CASSPSKGTSGYNEQFF	TGTGCCAGCAGCCCATCAAAGGGGACTAGCGGATACAATGAGCAGTTCTTC
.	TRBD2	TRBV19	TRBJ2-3	CASSPPRGGRSDTQYF	TGTGCCAGTAGTCCCCCCCGGGGCGGGAGATCAGATACGCAGTATTTT
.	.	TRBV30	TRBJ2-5	CAWSVGRKETQYF	TGTGCCTGGAGTGTAGGTAGAAAAGAGACCCAGTACTTC
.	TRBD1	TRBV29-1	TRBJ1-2	CSVKDRGWEGYTF	TGCAGCGTTAAGGACAGGGGCTGGGAGGGCTACACCTTC
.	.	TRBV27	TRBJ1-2	CASSFEGTNYGYTF	TGTGCCAGCAGTTTTGAAGGAACTAACTATGGCTACACCTTC
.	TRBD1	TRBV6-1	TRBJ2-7	CASGQAPTYEQYF	TGTGCCAGCGGACAGGCGCCCACCTACGAGCAGTACTTC
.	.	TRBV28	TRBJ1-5	CASSYTGYQHF	TGTGCCAGCAGTTACACAGGGTACCAGCATTTT
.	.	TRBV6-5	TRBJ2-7	CASSSYWTVSYEQYF	TGTGCCAGCAGTTCTTACTGGACAGTCTCCTACGAGCAGTACTTC
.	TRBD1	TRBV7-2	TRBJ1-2	CASSLATDRGSYGYTF	TGTGCCAGCAGCTTAGCCACGGACAGGGGATCCTATGGCTACACCTTC
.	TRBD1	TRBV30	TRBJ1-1	CAWSLWTGASNTEAFF	TGTGCCTGGAGTCTATGGACAGGGGCCTCGAACACTGAAGCTTTCTTT
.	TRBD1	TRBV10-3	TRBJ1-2	CAISDPNGGTGGYGYTF	TGTGCCATCAGTGACCCCAATGGGGGGACAGGGGGCTATGGCTACACCTTC
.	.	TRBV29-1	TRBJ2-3	CSVALTGSSTDTQYF	TGCAGCGTTGCCCTTACAGGGTCTTCCACAGATACGCAGTATTTT
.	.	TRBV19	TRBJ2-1	CASSKGGTAYNEQFF	TGTGCCAGTAGTAAAGGAGGTACAGCCTACAATGAGCAGTTCTTC
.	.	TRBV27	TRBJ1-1	CASSSKRTGNTEAFF	TGTGCCAGCAGTTCAAAACGGACGGGGAACACTGAAGCTTTCTTT
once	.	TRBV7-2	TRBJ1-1	CASTQQEGFDTEAFF	TGTGCCAGCACCCAACAAGAAGGGTTTGATACTGAAGCTTTCTTT
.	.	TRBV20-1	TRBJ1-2	CSAAGDNYGYTF	TGCAGTGCTGCCGGGGATAACTATGGCTACACCTTC
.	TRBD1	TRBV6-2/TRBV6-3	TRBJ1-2	CASSYGTDYGYTF	TGTGCCAGCAGTTACGGGACAGACTATGGCTACACCTTC
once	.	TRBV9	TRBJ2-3	CASSVAEPTDTQYF	TGTGCCAGCAGCGTAGCGGAACCCACAGATACGCAGTATTTT
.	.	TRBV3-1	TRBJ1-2	CASSIGAYGYTF	TGTGCCAGCAGCATAGGGGCCTATGGCTACACCTTC
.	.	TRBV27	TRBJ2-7	CASSLQQGHDEQYF	TGTGCCAGCAGTTTACAGCAGGGGCACGACGAGCAGTACTTC
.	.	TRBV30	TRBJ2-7	CAWSRRGRYEQYF	TGTGCCTGGAGCAGGCGGGGTCGGTACGAGCAGTACTTC
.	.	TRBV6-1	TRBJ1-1	CASSEALGGTVYAFF	TGTGCCAGCAGTGAAGCGCTCGGTGGGACGGTGTATGCTTTCTTT